Presented here are 17 T cell receptor beta chains from one specimen sequenced in a study of T cells after posttransplantation cyclophosphamide. The assay was immunoSEQ multiplex PCR, and TCRdb's table has in-frame clones only and misses some. The table lists nearly 25,000 clones, with no singletons. Sequenced: PBMCs. Receptors were obtained from a woman in her forties or fifties in good health, CMV-negative, and a related stem cell transplant donor.

This clone appeared many times. The chain is built from TRBV11-2 and TRBJ2-2; 7 positions match TRBD2. The CDR3 sequence is 16 residues long. Germline assignment: CDR1 SGHAT and CDR2 FQNNGV. The ends lost 1 base at V and 1 base at J; junction bases unmatched: 3. CDR3 sequence reads: CASSLAAGENTGELFF. The DNA for the CDR3 is TGTGCCAGCAGCTTAGCGGCGGGAGAGAACACCGGGGAGCTGTTTTTT.

This clone was recorded at least ten times. The chain carries TRBV2 and TRBJ2-7; the D gene is possibly TRBD2 (5 bases). The germline V gene encodes CDR1 SNHLY and CDR2 FYNNEI. Trimming cost V 8 bases and J 3 bases, with 17 bases left between them. This CDR3 has 14 residues. The CDR3 is CASEGLDTNYEQYF. In DNA form, the CDR3 reads TGTGCCAGCGAGGGTCTAGATACAAACTACGAGCAGTACTTC.

This clone has a count of ten or more. J is TRBJ1-4 and V is TRBV4-1, with TRBD1 matching over 8 bases. V gave up 2 bases and J gave up 7 bases; unmatched junction bases: 6. The CDR3 consists of 15 residues. Per the germline V gene, CDR1 is MGHRA and CDR2 is YSYEKL. This CDR3 reads CASSQMDREVEKLFF. In DNA form, the CDR3 reads TGCGCCAGCAGCCAAATGGACAGGGAAGTTGAAAAACTGTTTTTT.

This clone was recorded many times. The V gene is TRBV21-1, the J gene TRBJ1-1; the table names TRBD1, a call not compared with the DNA. TRBV21-1 is assigned pseudogene status. This CDR3 has 19 residues. CDR3 sequence: CASSYRLADGQSTGTEAFF. The CDR3 DNA sequence: TGTGCCAGCAGCTATCGATTGGCGGACGGACAATCTACCGGCACTGAAGCTTTCTTT.

This clone was picked up many times. The V call is TRBV19, the J call TRBJ1-5; 9 bases agree with TRBD1. The V segment lost 1 base and the J segment 7 bases; nucleotides outside the gene matches: 11. Germline V CDR1 and CDR2: LNHDA, SQIVND (reference sequence). The CDR3 sequence is 17 residues long. In nucleotides, the CDR3 is TGTGCCAGTAGTATAGTATACAGGGGGCAGGGGCGGCAGCCCCAGCATTTT. Translating gives CASSIVYRGQGRQPQHF.

This clone came up many times. This chain links TRBV5-4 with TRBJ1-1, with 9 nucleotides matching TRBD1. This CDR3 has 15 amino acids. V dropped 0 bases and J dropped 5; count of bases not matched to a gene: 5. Germline CDR1 SGHNT, CDR2 YYREEE (reference sequence). CDR3 in amino acids: CASSLVGTGWTEAFF. The DNA for the CDR3 is TGTGCCAGCAGCTTGGTAGGGACAGGGTGGACTGAAGCTTTCTTT. Full variable domain (rest looked up from reference TRBV5-4 and TRBJ1-1): ETGVTQSPTHLIKTRGQQVTLRCSSQSGHNTVSWYQQALGQGPQFIFQYYREEENGRGNFPPRFSGLQFPNYSSELNVNALELDDSALYLCASSLVGTGWTEAFFGQGTRLTVV.

This clone was detected ten times or more. V and J are TRBV10-1 and TRBJ2-3; weak D call: TRBD1 (6 bases). The CDR3 totals 16 residues. The germline V and J ends were trimmed by 3 bases and 0 bases, with 13 bases remaining between them. CDR1 WNHNN and CDR2 SYGVQD come from the germline V gene (reference sequence). In nucleotides, the CDR3 is TGCGCCAGCAGTGAAACCGCAGGGGCTAGCACAGATACGCAGTATTTT. Protein sequence: CASSETAGASTDTQYF.

This clone was found many times. V usage is TRBV11-2 and J usage is TRBJ1-5, with D perhaps TRBD1 (6 bases). Germline lookup yields CDR1 SGHAT and CDR2 FQNNGV. CDR3 length: 14 amino acids. The V end lost 5 bases, the J end lost 3 bases, and 11 bases lay between the germline ends. This chain's CDR3 is CASSEQGNNQPQHF. In DNA, the CDR3 is TGTGCCAGCAGCGAACAGGGTAACAATCAGCCCCAGCATTTT.

This clone was recorded at least ten times. The chain carries TRBV7-2 and TRBJ2-7; D ambiguous. Germline assignment: CDR1 SGHTA and CDR2 FQGNSA. This CDR3 has 16 residues. The V and J ends lost 5 bases and 3 bases respectively, with 20 bases between them. The CDR3 coding sequence is TGTGCCAGCAGCCGACAAGGAAGAACGTCCAGCTACGAGCAGTACTTC. It is translated as CASSRQGRTSSYEQYF.

This clone was seen many times. The rearrangement links TRBV4-3 to TRBJ1-2; 7 nucleotides match TRBD1. Per the germline V gene, CDR1 is LGHNA and CDR2 is YSLEER. This CDR3 comprises 14 residues. V dropped 3 bases and J dropped 1; count of bases not matched to a gene: 2. The CDR3 DNA reads TGCGCCAGCAGCCAGGACAGGTTTAACTATGGCTACACCTTC. It specifies CASSQDRFNYGYTF.

This clone came up many times. V usage is TRBV18 and J usage is TRBJ1-4; perhaps TRBD1 as D (5 bases). CDR1 is KGHSH, CDR2 LQKENI, per germline. CDR3 length: 16 amino acids. Trimming took off 0 bases at V and 6 bases at J, with 14 bases between the two ends. CDR3 bases: TGTGCCAGCTCACCACCGCGTGGGAGGGGAGATGAAAAACTGTTTTTT. Translating gives CASSPPRGRGDEKLFF.

This clone came up many times. The chain employs TRBV9 and TRBJ2-7, with 9 bases lining up with TRBD2. Trimming at V came to 0 bases and at J to 0 bases, leaving 10 bases not matched to a gene. The CDR3 covers 18 residues. Germline V gene data show CDR1 as SGDLS and CDR2 as YYNGEE. The CDR3 reads CASSVGTLAGPYSYEQYF. The CDR3 DNA sequence: TGTGCCAGCAGCGTAGGAACGCTAGCGGGACCTTACTCCTACGAGCAGTACTTC.

This clone has a count of ten or more. The V gene is TRBV9, the J gene TRBJ1-1; D gene ambiguous. The germline V gene encodes CDR1 SGDLS and CDR2 YYNGEE. The CDR3 is 14 amino acids. V was shortened by 3 bases and J by 1 base, with 10 bases between the two germline ends. This chain's CDR3 is CASSGAVQNTEAFF. Here the CDR3 DNA reads TGTGCCAGCAGCGGGGCAGTACAGAACACTGAAGCTTTCTTT.

This clone appeared many times. This chain joins TRBV5-8 and TRBJ2-5; TRBD2 is a possible D gene (6 bases). Trimming pared 3 bases from V and 4 bases from J, leaving 10 bases between. There are 13 residues in the CDR3. The germline V gene encodes CDR1 SGHTS and CDR2 YDEGEE. The CDR3 protein is CASSYGGLETQYF. The CDR3 DNA reads as TGTGCCAGCAGCTATGGGGGGTTAGAGACCCAGTACTTC.

The J gene is TRBJ2-7, the V gene TRBV6-5, with D hard to call. Per germline, CDR1 MNHEY and CDR2 SVGAGI. Between the trimmed V and J ends, which lost 6 bases and 0 bases, there was a span of 12 bases. The CDR3 has 14 amino acids. The CDR3 DNA reads TGTGCCAGCAGCCCAGTTCACCCCTCCTACGAGCAGTACTTC. This gives the protein CASSPVHPSYEQYF.

Many counts were recorded for this clone. J is TRBJ1-5 and V is TRBV6-6; a possible D gene is TRBD1 (5 bases). The V end lost 2 bases, the J end lost 2 bases, and 13 bases lay between the germline ends. The CDR3 covers 16 residues. Germline-derived CDR1 and CDR2 are MNHNY and SVGAGI (reference sequence). CDR3 sequence reads: CASSYPGGGGNQPQHF. The CDR3 nucleotides are TGTGCCAGCAGTTACCCAGGAGGAGGGGGCAATCAGCCCCAGCATTTT.

The sample holds many counts of this clone. The chain combines TRBV5-1 with TRBJ2-3, with 9 bases identical to TRBD2. This CDR3 is built from 14 residues. Germline CDR1 reads SGHRS; CDR2 reads YFSETQ. J lost 4 bases, V lost 7 bases, and 7 bases had no gene match. This CDR3 reads CASQAGGISDTQYF. In DNA, the CDR3 is TGCGCCAGCCAGGCGGGAGGGATCTCAGATACGCAGTATTTT.